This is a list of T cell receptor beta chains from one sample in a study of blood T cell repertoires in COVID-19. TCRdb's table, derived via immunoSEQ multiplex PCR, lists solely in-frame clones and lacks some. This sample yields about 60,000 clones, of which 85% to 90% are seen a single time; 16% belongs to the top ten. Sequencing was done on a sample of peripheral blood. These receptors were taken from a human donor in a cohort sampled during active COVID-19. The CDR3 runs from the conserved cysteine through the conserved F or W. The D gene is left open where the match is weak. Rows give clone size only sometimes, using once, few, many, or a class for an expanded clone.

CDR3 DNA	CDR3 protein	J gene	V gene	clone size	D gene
TGCGCCAGCAAAGAGACAGCAACTAATGAAAAACTGTTTTTT	CASKETATNEKLFF	TRBJ1-4	TRBV4-1	NA	NA
TGTGCCAGTAGTATTGGAGGGGTAAGCACTGAAGCTTTCTTT	CASSIGGVSTEAFF	TRBJ1-1	TRBV19	NA	NA
TGTGCCAGCAGTTCTTGGACAGGGGGCAGCTATGGCTACACCTTC	CASSSWTGGSYGYTF	TRBJ1-2	TRBV27	NA	TRBD1
TGTGCCAGCTCACCACCGGGGGGGAACTATGGCTACACCTTC	CASSPPGGNYGYTF	TRBJ1-2	TRBV18	NA	NA
TGTGGCATAGGCGGCGGCCCGGGCACCGGGGAGCTGTTTTTT	CGIGGGPGTGELFF	TRBJ2-2	TRBV30	NA	NA
TGTGCCAGTAGTATAGAGGTGCCACAGGGTGGTCAGACGAACACCGGGGAGCTGTTTTTT	CASSIEVPQGGQTNTGELFF	TRBJ2-2	TRBV19	NA	NA
TGTGCCAGCAGCGGGGGGGTAGGGCAGACAGATACGCAGTATTTT	CASSGGVGQTDTQYF	TRBJ2-3	TRBV9	few	NA
TGTGCCAGCAGTGAAGGGCAGGGAGGTCCCCAGCATTTT	CASSEGQGGPQHF	TRBJ1-5	TRBV6-1	NA	NA
TGCGCCAGCAGTGAGGGCGGGAGGGCCTACGAGCAGTACTTC	CASSEGGRAYEQYF	TRBJ2-7	TRBV10-2	NA	TRBD2
TGCGCCAGCAAACTCACTAGCGGGAGTGCCGATACGCAGTATTTT	CASKLTSGSADTQYF	TRBJ2-3	TRBV10-2	NA	TRBD2
TGCAGTGCTAGTGTTATGACTAGCGGAGCGCAAGAGACCCAGTACTTC	CSASVMTSGAQETQYF	TRBJ2-5	TRBV20-1	NA	TRBD2
TGTGCCAGCAGCCCACAACACTCTGGAAACACCATATATTTT	CASSPQHSGNTIYF	TRBJ1-3	TRBV3-1/TRBV3-2	NA	NA
TGTGCCAGCAGCCGGGGATCCGGCAACGAGCAGTACTTC	CASSRGSGNEQYF	TRBJ2-7	TRBV12-3/TRBV12-4	NA	NA
TGTGCCAGCTCACCAGGGGATTTCGGAGGGCTGTTTTTT	CASSPGDFGGLFF	TRBJ2-2	TRBV18	once	NA
TGTGCCAGCAGCTCGACACAACAGGGGGCTAGGGAGACCCAGTACTTC	CASSSTQQGARETQYF	TRBJ2-5	TRBV5-8	once	TRBD1
TGTGCCAGCAGCTCAGGGGCCTCGATAGATACGCAGTATTTT	CASSSGASIDTQYF	TRBJ2-3	TRBV7-8	NA	NA
TGTGCCAGCAGCTTGGTCGGGGGGGAGTTGAACACTGAAGCTTTCTTT	CASSLVGGELNTEAFF	TRBJ1-1	TRBV5-6	few	NA
TGCGCCAGCAGTTTGGACAGGAACACTGAAGCTTTCTTT	CASSLDRNTEAFF	TRBJ1-1	TRBV5-1	NA	NA
TGTGCCAGCAGTACTCGGACAGTTTACCCCTACGAGCAGTACTTC	CASSTRTVYPYEQYF	TRBJ2-7	TRBV6-5	once	NA
TGTGCCAGCAGCTTGGGCGGGGGCCCCTACAATGAGCAGTTCTTC	CASSLGGGPYNEQFF	TRBJ2-1	TRBV5-6	NA	NA
TGTGCCACCTCCATTCCCACATGGTTGACTGAAGCTTTCTTT	CATSIPTWLTEAFF	TRBJ1-1	TRBV28	NA	NA
TGTGCCAGCTCACCACTGGGAAGACAGGAATGGGATGGCTACACCTTC	CASSPLGRQEWDGYTF	TRBJ1-2	TRBV18	NA	NA
TGCGCCAGCAGCTTGAAACTGACAGGGGCCAACGTCCTGACTTTC	CASSLKLTGANVLTF	TRBJ2-6	TRBV5-1	once	NA
TGTGCCAGCAGCTTGGAGGCAGGGCACAATCAGCCCCAGCATTTT	CASSLEAGHNQPQHF	TRBJ1-5	TRBV5-5	NA	NA
TGTGCCAGTAGTATCCGCGCCACCGGGACAGCACCCTACGAGCAGTACTTC	CASSIRATGTAPYEQYF	TRBJ2-7	TRBV19	NA	TRBD1
TGTGCCTGGAGTGTTGGTCTAGCGGGAGGAAGCACAGATACGCAGTATTTT	CAWSVGLAGGSTDTQYF	TRBJ2-3	TRBV30	NA	TRBD2
TGTGCCAGCAGCCGACAGCCTAGCACAGATACGCAGTATTTT	CASSRQPSTDTQYF	TRBJ2-3	TRBV11-3	NA	NA
TGTGCCAGCAGGACTCAGGGCGGTGGCTACACCTTC	CASRTQGGGYTF	TRBJ1-2	TRBV27	NA	NA
TGTGCCAGCAGTGAAACAGGGATTGATGGCTACACCTTC	CASSETGIDGYTF	TRBJ1-2	TRBV6-1	NA	NA
TGTGCCAGCAGCGGGACAGCCTTGGGTGAAAAACTGTTTTTT	CASSGTALGEKLFF	TRBJ1-4	TRBV3-1/TRBV3-2	NA	TRBD1
TGTGCCAGCAGCCAAGGAGCCCAGCGGCTCAAACTACCAAATGAGCAGTTCTTC	CASSQGAQRLKLPNEQFF	TRBJ2-1	TRBV3-1/TRBV3-2	NA	NA
TGTGCCAGCTCCTCCCCTAGAACCCGGGAGCTGTTTTTT	CASSSPRTRELFF	TRBJ2-2	TRBV6-5	NA	NA
TGCGCCAGCAGCCCGGGACTAGCCGACCAAGAGACCCAGTACTTC	CASSPGLADQETQYF	TRBJ2-5	TRBV5-1	NA	TRBD2
TGCGCCAGCAGCCTCGGGACTAGCGAACGTCTGTTCTTC	CASSLGTSERLFF	TRBJ2-1	TRBV4-1	few	TRBD2
TGTGCCAGCAGCACCCGGACAGGGGAGGACGGCTACACCTTC	CASSTRTGEDGYTF	TRBJ1-2	TRBV4-2	NA	TRBD1
TGTGCCAGCAATGGGCTAGCGGGGTTCGAAGAGACCCAGTACTTC	CASNGLAGFEETQYF	TRBJ2-5	TRBV2	NA	TRBD2
TGTGCCAGCTCACCATTGACTCAGAGCTCTGGAAACACCATATATTTT	CASSPLTQSSGNTIYF	TRBJ1-3	TRBV18	few	NA
TGCGCCAGCAGCTTGGGGACTAGCGGGAAACTTACATACAATGAGCAGTTCTTC	CASSLGTSGKLTYNEQFF	TRBJ2-1	TRBV5-1	once	TRBD2
TGCGCCAGCAGCCAAGGGGATTGGGGACAGCATAATCAGCCCCAGCATTTT	CASSQGDWGQHNQPQHF	TRBJ1-5	TRBV4-1	NA	TRBD1
TGTGCCAGCAGCTTTTCGCCCCCCGGACAATCCAACAATGAGCAGTTCTTC	CASSFSPPGQSNNEQFF	TRBJ2-1	TRBV7-6	once	NA
TGTGCCTGGAGGAAAAGGGACAGAAGCACTGAAGCTTTCTTT	CAWRKRDRSTEAFF	TRBJ1-1	TRBV30	NA	TRBD1
TGTGCCAGCAGCTTACGGCGAGCGGGAGGGGTCTACGAGCAGTACTTC	CASSLRRAGGVYEQYF	TRBJ2-7	TRBV7-6	NA	TRBD2
TGTGCCAGCAGCTCCTTGGGACACCCTAGGGGAAACATTCAGTACTTC	CASSSLGHPRGNIQYF	TRBJ2-4	TRBV11-2	NA	NA
TGTGCCAGAAGCGAACTGGACTGCGAGAACACCGGGGAGCTGTTTTTT	CARSELDCENTGELFF	TRBJ2-2	TRBV5-3	NA	NA
TGTGCCAGCAGCTTACGGAGGCCCTCTGGAAACACCATATATTTT	CASSLRRPSGNTIYF	TRBJ1-3	TRBV7-2	NA	NA
TGTGCCAGCAGTAAGACAGCCATGGGGACTGAAGCTTTCTTT	CASSKTAMGTEAFF	TRBJ1-1	TRBV6-1	few	NA
TGTGCCAGCAGCTTGGAAACAGGGGTTAATTCACCCCTCCACTTT	CASSLETGVNSPLHF	TRBJ1-6	TRBV5-4	once	TRBD1
TGTGCCAGTAGTATAGGTTCCTCCCGGGGGTATAATTCACCCCTCCACTTT	CASSIGSSRGYNSPLHF	TRBJ1-6	TRBV19	once	NA
TGTGCCTGGAGTGGGACAGGGGACTTTTACGAGCAGTACTTC	CAWSGTGDFYEQYF	TRBJ2-7	TRBV30	NA	TRBD1
TGTGCCATCAGTAAGACTAGCGGTTACGAGCAGTACTTC	CAISKTSGYEQYF	TRBJ2-7	TRBV10-3	NA	TRBD2
TGTGCCAGCAGTTACCGGACAGGTTACGAGCAGTACTTC	CASSYRTGYEQYF	TRBJ2-7	TRBV6-5	NA	TRBD1
TGTGCCTGGAGTGTATTAGTAAACACCGGGGAGCTGTTTTTT	CAWSVLVNTGELFF	TRBJ2-2	TRBV30	NA	NA
TGTGCCAGCAGCCTACAGGGAACTAATGAAAAACTGTTTTTT	CASSLQGTNEKLFF	TRBJ1-4	TRBV3-1/TRBV3-2	few	NA